A selection of T cell receptor beta chains follows, all from one sample in a study of blood T cell repertoires in COVID-19. The table came from immunoSEQ multiplex PCR; TCRdb's copy has only in-frame clones and leaves some out. Of around 100,000 clones listed, over 80% are singletons. The specimen was peripheral blood. The receptors here all came from an older woman with acute or convalescent COVID-19. The CDR3 runs from the conserved cysteine through the conserved F or W. Fields, in order: J gene, clone size, V gene, CDR3 protein. Part of the rows lack a size; the others show once, few, many or a class for expanded clones.

j_call: TRBJ2-2; clone_size: -; v_call: TRBV23-1; cdr3_aa: CASSQSAGVIVGELFF
j_call: TRBJ1-6; clone_size: -; v_call: TRBV6-4; cdr3_aa: CASSAVSDNSPLHF
j_call: TRBJ2-4; clone_size: -; v_call: TRBV19; cdr3_aa: CASGQGAKNIQYF
j_call: TRBJ1-5; clone_size: once; v_call: TRBV6-7; cdr3_aa: CASSYPDPGGQPQHF
j_call: TRBJ1-5; clone_size: -; v_call: TRBV28; cdr3_aa: CASSLLAGSSNQPQHF
j_call: TRBJ2-5; clone_size: -; v_call: TRBV6-5; cdr3_aa: CASSYYSAGDQETQYF
j_call: TRBJ2-7; clone_size: -; v_call: TRBV3-1/TRBV3-2; cdr3_aa: CASRLAGAYEQYF
j_call: TRBJ2-7; clone_size: once; v_call: TRBV6-5; cdr3_aa: CASSPGVWSYEQYF
j_call: TRBJ1-2; clone_size: -; v_call: TRBV7-7; cdr3_aa: CASSVPIDQAPYGYTF
j_call: TRBJ2-1; clone_size: -; v_call: TRBV9; cdr3_aa: CASSTGQGWNEQFF
j_call: TRBJ2-1; clone_size: once; v_call: TRBV2; cdr3_aa: CASRRQGQGADEQFF
j_call: TRBJ2-1; clone_size: -; v_call: TRBV2; cdr3_aa: CASRLRGGDEQFF
j_call: TRBJ2-7; clone_size: -; v_call: TRBV9; cdr3_aa: CASSVEVGSEQYF
j_call: TRBJ2-5; clone_size: -; v_call: TRBV28; cdr3_aa: CASTFTGLTQYF
j_call: TRBJ2-4; clone_size: -; v_call: TRBV19; cdr3_aa: CASTTGHGLAKNIQYF
j_call: TRBJ1-2; clone_size: -; v_call: TRBV23-1; cdr3_aa: CASSQSEEGQYGYTF
j_call: TRBJ1-1; clone_size: -; v_call: TRBV7-8; cdr3_aa: CASSFRAGNTEAFF
j_call: TRBJ2-7; clone_size: few; v_call: TRBV5-1; cdr3_aa: CASSLGAGNPSYEQYF
j_call: TRBJ1-5; clone_size: -; v_call: TRBV19; cdr3_aa: CASSGRTGGGNQPQHF
j_call: TRBJ2-1; clone_size: few; v_call: TRBV28; cdr3_aa: CASSSGTSGKFF
j_call: TRBJ2-2; clone_size: once; v_call: TRBV2; cdr3_aa: CASSSDRVGTGELFF
j_call: TRBJ1-5; clone_size: -; v_call: TRBV19; cdr3_aa: CASSMGTGSYQPQHF
j_call: TRBJ1-5; clone_size: -; v_call: TRBV12-3/TRBV12-4; cdr3_aa: CASSIRGQPQHF
j_call: TRBJ2-1; clone_size: -; v_call: TRBV29-1; cdr3_aa: CSDRVPGNEQFF
j_call: TRBJ2-1; clone_size: -; v_call: TRBV28; cdr3_aa: CASSLSTSGRRAEQFF
j_call: TRBJ2-1; clone_size: -; v_call: TRBV10-3; cdr3_aa: CAISGTSGFSSYNEQFF
j_call: TRBJ2-2; clone_size: -; v_call: TRBV3-1/TRBV3-2; cdr3_aa: CASSQVLTSGTGELFF
j_call: TRBJ2-1; clone_size: few; v_call: TRBV2; cdr3_aa: CASRGTSGSYNEQFF
j_call: TRBJ1-2; clone_size: -; v_call: TRBV4-2; cdr3_aa: CASSPAGQFYGYTF
j_call: TRBJ2-6; clone_size: -; v_call: TRBV19; cdr3_aa: CASSTDGGQGTTGANVLTF
j_call: TRBJ1-5; clone_size: -; v_call: TRBV6-5; cdr3_aa: CASSSGGSNQPQHF
j_call: TRBJ2-5; clone_size: -; v_call: TRBV6-6; cdr3_aa: CASSYGGGETQYF
j_call: TRBJ2-7; clone_size: once; v_call: TRBV25-1; cdr3_aa: CASSALLVPYEQYF
j_call: TRBJ1-1; clone_size: few; v_call: TRBV30; cdr3_aa: CAASRTRINTEAFF
j_call: TRBJ1-4; clone_size: -; v_call: TRBV5-8; cdr3_aa: CASSFLGQWDEKLFF
j_call: TRBJ2-5; clone_size: -; v_call: TRBV6-1; cdr3_aa: CASSESGGREETQYF
j_call: TRBJ1-1; clone_size: -; v_call: TRBV19; cdr3_aa: CASSKGTGRLMNTEAFF
j_call: TRBJ1-1; clone_size: -; v_call: TRBV6-6; cdr3_aa: CASSYGGPGGTEAFF
j_call: TRBJ1-5; clone_size: -; v_call: TRBV19; cdr3_aa: CASSRTADQPQHF
j_call: TRBJ1-3; clone_size: -; v_call: TRBV5-1; cdr3_aa: CASSWGQSAGNTIYF
j_call: TRBJ1-1; clone_size: -; v_call: TRBV11-2; cdr3_aa: CASSWGLTEAFF
j_call: TRBJ1-2; clone_size: -; v_call: TRBV11-2; cdr3_aa: CASSFQGKNIWGYTF
j_call: TRBJ1-5; clone_size: -; v_call: TRBV29-1; cdr3_aa: CSVAEGNSNQPQHF
j_call: TRBJ2-7; clone_size: few; v_call: TRBV5-6; cdr3_aa: CASSLVDSYEQYF
j_call: TRBJ2-5; clone_size: -; v_call: TRBV21-1; cdr3_aa: CASSPQGKETQYF
j_call: TRBJ2-5; clone_size: -; v_call: TRBV15; cdr3_aa: CATSRDRGSQETQYF
j_call: TRBJ1-4; clone_size: -; v_call: TRBV7-9; cdr3_aa: CASRREGPFEKLFF
j_call: TRBJ2-7; clone_size: once; v_call: TRBV6-6; cdr3_aa: CASSYVGQGTYEQYF